One and the same sample provided the 25 T cell receptor beta chains below, sequenced in a study of CD8 T cells in ankylosing spondylitis. Study conclusions and caveats: A motif of 7 to 9 highly homologous TCR beta variants was seen as apparently characteristic of ankylosing spondylitis blood.

TCRdb re-called the 5' RACE reads through MiXCR, storing one row per CDR3 protein. Of about 540,000 distinct CDR3 sequences detected, 9.5% to 15% appear once; the ten largest clones hold about 6.5%. No antigens are known for them. The sequenced material came from blood, either unsorted or a sorted T cell fraction (not recorded which). These receptors all come from a male donor with ankylosing spondylitis.

The chain employs TRBV5-6 and TRBJ1-1; unclear D gene. The CDR3 totals 14 residues. Trimming took 0 bases from V and 3 from J, leaving 9 bases between them. Looked up from germline, CDR1 is SGHDT and CDR2 is YYEEEE. Here the CDR3 reads CASSLVEGDTEAFF. As DNA, the CDR3 is TGTGCCAGCAGCTTGGTCGAGGGAGACACTGAAGCTTTCTTT. The full variable domain, in which reference TRBV5-6 and TRBJ1-1 provide the parts outside the CDR3, is DAGVTQSPTHLIKTRGQQVTLRCSPKSGHDTVSWYQQALGQGPQFIFQYYEEEERQRGNFPDRFSGHQFPNYSSELNVNALLLGDSALYLCASSLVEGDTEAFFGQGTRLTVV.

The chain couples TRBV5-5 to TRBJ2-3; 11 bases fit TRBD2. The ends lost 0 bases at V and 1 base at J; junction bases unmatched: 7. The CDR3 runs to 18 residues. From germline, CDR1 is SGHKS and CDR2 YYEKEE (reference sequence). The CDR3 spells CASSLGGLADGGTDTQYF. The CDR3, as DNA: TGTGCCAGCAGCTTGGGGGGACTAGCGGATGGGGGCACAGATACGCAGTATTTT.

The chain recombines TRBV29-1 with TRBJ2-7; 7 nucleotides line up with TRBD2. Trimming removed 3 bases from V and 7 bases from J; junction bases left unmatched: 9. In germline, CDR1 is SQVTM, CDR2 ANQGSEA. CDR3 length equals 13 residues. The CDR3 DNA reads TGCAGCGTTGAGATACTAGCGTCTCGAGAGCAGTACTTC. Translated, it gives CSVEILASREQYF.

This clonotype appeared many times. J is TRBJ1-1 and V is TRBV7-9, with D possibly being TRBD1 (5 bases). Germline loops: CDR1 SEHNR, CDR2 FQNEAQ (reference sequence). Trimming pared 5 bases from V and 2 bases from J, leaving 9 bases between. This CDR3 is 13 amino acids long. The CDR3 bases are TGTGCCAGCAGCCCGACAGAAAACACTGAAGCTTTCTTT. Translated: CASSPTENTEAFF.

Ten or more counts support this clonotype. The chain links TRBV10-3 to TRBJ1-1; weak D call: TRBD1 (6 bases). V gave up 4 bases and J gave up 8 bases, with 11 bases separating them. CDR1 is ENHRY and CDR2 is SYGVKD in the germline V gene. The CDR3 extends over 12 amino acids. CDR3 nucleotide sequence: TGTGCCATCAGTGGACGACAGGCGGAAGCTTTCTTT. Protein: CAISGRQAEAFF.

This chain uses TRBV20-1 with TRBJ1-1; 10 bases map to TRBD1. The CDR3 runs to 14 residues. Germline trimming cut 1 base from V and 5 bases from J; bases unmatched to any gene: 4. Germline V gene data show CDR1 as DFQATT and CDR2 as SNEGSKA (reference sequence). This chain's CDR3 is CSARADRGRTEAFF. The CDR3 DNA is TGCAGTGCTAGAGCTGACAGGGGGCGAACTGAAGCTTTCTTT.

This chain joins TRBV7-2 and TRBJ2-1; no reliable D call. The CDR3 runs to 13 residues. The germline V gene has CDR1 SGHTA and CDR2 FQGNSA. The V end was cut by 7 bases, the J end by 3 bases, with 10 bases between. This CDR3 is CASTYDHYNEQFF. CDR3 coding DNA: TGTGCCAGCACCTACGACCACTACAATGAGCAGTTCTTC.

The V and J genes are TRBV12-3 or TRBV12-4 and TRBJ2-5; the match to TRBD1 covers 8 bases. Trimming removed 7 bases from V and 5 bases from J; junction bases left unmatched: 9. CDR3 length: 14 amino acids. The CDR3 loop is CASTLDRGEETQYF. The CDR3 coding sequence is TGTGCCAGCACCCTTGACAGGGGTGAGGAGACCCAGTACTTC.

This clonotype was seen a handful of times. The chain has TRBV5-1 and TRBJ2-1; weak D call: TRBD1 (5 bases). V lost 0 bases, J lost 4 bases, and 11 bases lay in between. The CDR3 consists of 15 residues. Germline V gene data show CDR1 as SGHRS and CDR2 as YFSETQ. CDR3 region: CASSLAERQYNEQFF. CDR3 coding DNA: TGCGCCAGCAGCTTGGCCGAGAGACAGTACAATGAGCAGTTCTTC.

The chain links TRBV6-5 to TRBJ2-2; tentatively, D is TRBD1 or TRBD2 (5 bases each). The CDR3 is 19 residues long. In germline, CDR1 is MNHEY, CDR2 SVGAGI. The ends were cut back, 5 bases at V and 0 bases at J, with 22 bases in the middle. CDR3 DNA: TGTGCCAGCAGTCTACACCCTATGGGGACGGCCTCGAACACCGGGGAGCTGTTTTTT. This sequence encodes CASSLHPMGTASNTGELFF.

This clonotype was found a few times. The chain links TRBV4-1 to TRBJ2-1; 7 nucleotides align to TRBD2. The V gene's germline CDR1 is MGHRA and CDR2 YSYEKL. The trim removed 4 bases at V and 10 bases at J, leaving 19 bases unmatched. The CDR3 has 17 amino acids. CDR3 in amino acids: CASSLTRLGGSSREQFF. The CDR3 region has the DNA TGCGCCAGCAGCCTAACCCGACTGGGCGGGAGTAGTAGGGAGCAGTTCTTC.

This chain uses TRBV6-1 with TRBJ2-2; 11 nucleotides agree with TRBD2. This CDR3 is 15 amino acids long. The germline V gene encodes CDR1 MNHNS and CDR2 SASEGT. The V gene end was trimmed by 4 bases and the J gene end by 7 bases; junction bases not matched to a gene: 5. DNA for the CDR3: TGTGCCAGCAGTGCTAGCGGGAGGATCGACGGGGAGCTGTTTTTT. Its protein is CASSASGRIDGELFF.

The V gene is TRBV7-2, the J gene TRBJ2-1; no clear D. Looked up from germline, CDR1 is SGHTA and CDR2 is FQGNSA. This CDR3 is 12 amino acids long. Trimming left V 2 bases short and J 10 bases short, with 9 bases between. The CDR3 DNA reads as TGTGCCAGCAGCTTATTTCAAGCGGAGCAGTTCTTC. Protein product: CASSLFQAEQFF.

Only a few counts were recorded for this clonotype. The CDR3 bases are TGTGCCAGCAGCTATCTCTTGGATACGCAGTATTTT. Amino acids: CASSYLLDTQYF. The V call is TRBV11-2, the J call TRBJ2-3; no clear D. CDR1 SGHAT and CDR2 FQNNGV come from the germline V gene. This CDR3 contains 12 residues. V lost 4 bases and J lost 6, with 8 bases in between.

This clonotype was observed a handful of times. For the CDR3, the DNA is TGCGCCAGCAGCTTTGACCCACGCCCCCACAATGAGCAGTTCTTC. Translated: CASSFDPRPHNEQFF. This chain connects TRBV5-1 to TRBJ2-1; D call uncertain. Trimming stripped 2 bases from V and 5 bases from J, with 14 bases between. Germline V lookup: CDR1 SGHRS, CDR2 YFSETQ. CDR3 size: 15 residues.

This chain uses TRBV2 with TRBJ1-1; possibly TRBD1 for D (6 bases). Deletions cut 3 bases from V and 7 bases from J, with 18 bases between. Germline CDR1 reads SNHLY; CDR2 reads FYNNEI. The CDR3 totals 15 residues. CDR3 protein: CASSEISGGRGEAFF. CDR3 DNA: TGTGCCAGCAGTGAGATTTCGGGGGGCCGGGGTGAAGCTTTCTTT.

V usage is TRBV6-4 and J usage is TRBJ2-1, with a weak D call TRBD2 (6 bases). Germline V gives CDR1 MRHNA, CDR2 SNTAGT. Trimming stripped 11 bases from V and 3 bases from J, with 11 bases between. The CDR3 spans 12 residues. The CDR3 here is CAAGRNYNEQFF. In DNA, the CDR3 is TGTGCCGCGGGACGGAACTACAATGAGCAGTTCTTC.

The chain links TRBV30 to TRBJ2-1, with TRBD2 matching 13 bases. The CDR3 is made up of 15 amino acids. In germline, CDR1 is GTSNPN, CDR2 SVGIG (reference sequence). V lost 3 bases, J lost 4 bases, and 3 bases stayed unmatched. The CDR3 bases are TGTGCCTGGAGCCCGGGACTAGCGGGGTACAATGAGCAGTTCTTC. As protein: CAWSPGLAGYNEQFF.

The chain uses TRBV27 and TRBJ2-7; perhaps D is TRBD1 or TRBD2 (5 bases each). The germline V gene has CDR1 MNHEY and CDR2 SMNVEV (reference sequence). The CDR3 is 13 residues long. With 3 bases removed from V and 7 bases from J, the gap between germline ends came to 13 bases. The CDR3 DNA sequence: TGTGCCAGCAGTTTTATCGGGGCGGAAGAGCAGTACTTC. Amino acids: CASSFIGAEEQYF.

The chain combines TRBV11-2 with TRBJ2-6, with TRBD1 as a possible D gene (6 bases). The V end lost 5 bases, the J end lost 0 bases, and 14 bases lay between the germline ends. This CDR3 is 17 amino acids long. Looked up from germline, CDR1 is SGHAT and CDR2 is FQNNGV. CDR3 region: CASSPQGSSSGANVLTF. CDR3 coding DNA: TGTGCCAGCAGCCCACAGGGTTCGAGCTCTGGGGCCAACGTCCTGACTTTC.

Many counts were recorded for this clonotype. The V gene is TRBV29-1, the J gene TRBJ1-1; tentative D call: TRBD1 (6 bases). The CDR3 loop spans 13 amino acids. CDR1 and CDR2 from the germline V gene are SQVTM and ANQGSEA. With 0 bases removed from V and 3 bases from J, the gap between germline ends came to 8 bases. In nucleotides, the CDR3 is TGCAGCGTTGAAGAGGACAGCTACACTGAAGCTTTCTTT. Protein sequence: CSVEEDSYTEAFF.

The chain links TRBV7-8 to TRBJ2-7; no reliable D call. This CDR3 region has 16 residues. In germline, CDR1 is SGHVS, CDR2 FQNEAQ. V was clipped by 1 base and J by 2 bases, with 15 bases between them. The CDR3 DNA is TGTGCCAGCAGCTTAGAATCGGTTCTTAGGACCTACGAGCAGTACGTC. It encodes CASSLESVLRTYEQYV.

CDR3 sequence reads: CASSLLPRSYEQYF. The CDR3 coding sequence is TGTGCCAGCAGTTTACTCCCTCGAAGCTACGAGCAGTACTTC. The chain uses TRBV28 and TRBJ2-7; D is unclear. Germline-derived CDR1 and CDR2 are MDHEN and SYDVKM. The V end lost 2 bases, the J end lost 3 bases, and 11 bases lay between the germline ends. This CDR3 is built from 14 residues. The variable domain in full, completed from reference TRBV28 and TRBJ2-7, reads DVKVTQSSRYLVKRTGEKVFLECVQDMDHENMFWYRQDPGLGLRLIYFSYDVKMKEKGDIPEGYSVSREKKERFSLILESASTNQTSMYLCASSLLPRSYEQYFGPGTRLTVT.

This clonotype was observed many times. The chain couples TRBV7-6 to TRBJ2-1; D gene uncertain. V was clipped by 0 bases and J by 7 bases, with 10 bases between them. The CDR3 loop spans 14 amino acids. The germline gives CDR1 SGHVS, CDR2 FNYEAQ. The CDR3 loop is CASSLAGSMNEQFF. Here the CDR3 DNA reads TGTGCCAGCAGCTTAGCGGGTAGCATGAATGAGCAGTTCTTC.

This clonotype appeared a few times. The V gene is TRBV3-1, the J gene TRBJ1-3; D remains unclear. Germline V gives CDR1 LGHDT, CDR2 YNNKEL (reference sequence). V lost 7 bases to trimming and J lost 5 bases, with 6 bases between them. This CDR3 has 11 amino acids. CDR3 nucleotides: TGTGCCAGCACAGACCGAAACACCATATATTTT. Its protein is CASTDRNTIYF.